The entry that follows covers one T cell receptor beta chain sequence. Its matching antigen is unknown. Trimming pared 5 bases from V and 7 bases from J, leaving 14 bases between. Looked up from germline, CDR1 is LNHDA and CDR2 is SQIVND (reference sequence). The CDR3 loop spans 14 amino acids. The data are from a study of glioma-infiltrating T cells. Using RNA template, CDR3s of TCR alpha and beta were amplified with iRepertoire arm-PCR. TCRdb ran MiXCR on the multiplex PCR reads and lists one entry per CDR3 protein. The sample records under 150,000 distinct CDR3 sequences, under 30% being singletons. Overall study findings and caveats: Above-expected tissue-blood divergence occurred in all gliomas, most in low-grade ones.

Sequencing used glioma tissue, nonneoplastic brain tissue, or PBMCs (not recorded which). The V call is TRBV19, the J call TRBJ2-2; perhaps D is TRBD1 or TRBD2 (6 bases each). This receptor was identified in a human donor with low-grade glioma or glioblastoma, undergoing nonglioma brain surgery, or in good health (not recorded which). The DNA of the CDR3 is TGTGCCAGTAGTGAACAGGGAGGTCGCGGGGAGCTGTTTTTT. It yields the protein CASSEQGGRGELFF.